A selection of T cell receptor beta chains follows, all from one sample in a study of CD8 T cells in Susac syndrome. TCRdb reprocessed the immunoSEQ multiplex PCR reads via MiXCR and lists one record per CDR3 protein. The data show approximately 100,000 distinct CDR3 sequences, approximately 95% seen once. Sequenced: CD8+ T cells from PBMCs. All receptors derive from a human donor with Susac syndrome. The CDR3 runs from the conserved cysteine through the conserved F or W. The D gene is left open where the match is weak. Size tells how often a clone was seen (once, few, many) or the class of an expanded clone, and some rows leave it out.

j_call cdr3_length d_call v_call clone_size cdr3_aa cdr3_nt
TRBJ2-7 15 - TRBV7-6 - CASSLNVGDKHEQYF TGTGCCAGCAGCCTCAATGTGGGGGACAAACACGAGCAGTACTTC
TRBJ2-1 12 - TRBV25-1 - CASTGARREQFF TGTGCCAGCACTGGGGCGCGTCGGGAGCAGTTCTTC
TRBJ2-4 11 - TRBV12-3/TRBV12-4 - CASSLSNIQYF TGTGCCAGCAGTCTATCAAACATTCAGTACTTC
TRBJ2-7 14 - TRBV29-1 - CSVEVPSAGYEQYF TGCAGCGTTGAAGTCCCTAGTGCCGGGTACGAGCAGTACTTC
TRBJ2-3 16 - TRBV15 once CATSRDHGQSADTQYF TGTGCCACCAGCAGAGATCATGGACAGTCGGCAGATACGCAGTATTTT
TRBJ2-3 13 TRBD2 TRBV14 - CASRRTSDDTQYF TGTGCCAGCAGGAGAACTAGCGACGATACGCAGTATTTT
TRBJ1-3 13 - TRBV12-3/TRBV12-4 once CASVYRSGNTIYF TGTGCCAGCGTATATCGCTCTGGAAACACCATATATTTT
TRBJ2-5 16 TRBD2 TRBV12-3/TRBV12-4 - CASNLGRGGREETQYF TGTGCCAGCAACCTGGGGCGGGGGGGCCGGGAAGAGACCCAGTACTTC
TRBJ1-5 14 - TRBV20-1 - CSALNRDEGQPQHF TGCAGTGCTCTCAACAGGGATGAAGGTCAGCCCCAGCATTTT
TRBJ1-1 13 - TRBV6-2/TRBV6-3 once CASSYTSITEAFF TGTGCCAGCAGTTACACGAGCATCACTGAAGCTTTCTTT
TRBJ1-1 13 - TRBV27 - CASSPSGNTEAFF TGTGCCAGCAGTCCTTCGGGGAACACTGAAGCTTTCTTT
TRBJ2-6 15 - TRBV14 - CASSQALSGANVLTF TGTGCCAGCAGCCAAGCTCTCTCTGGGGCCAACGTCCTGACTTTC
TRBJ2-1 14 - TRBV1 - CTRKGTRGYNEQFF TGCACCAGAAAGGGGACTAGAGGTTACAATGAGCAGTTCTTC
TRBJ2-6 16 - TRBV4-3 medium-sized CASSQDWDSGANVLTF TGCGCCAGCAGCCAAGATTGGGACTCTGGGGCCAACGTCCTGACTTTC
TRBJ2-7 12 - TRBV6-5 - CASRGWTYEQYF TGTGCCAGCAGGGGCTGGACCTACGAGCAGTACTTC
TRBJ2-7 14 TRBD2 TRBV27 - CASSTSGGGYEQYF TGTGCCAGCAGTACTAGCGGGGGGGGCTACGAGCAGTACTTC
TRBJ1-5 15 TRBD1 TRBV9 once CASSVGGQGEQPQHF TGTGCCAGCAGCGTAGGTGGACAGGGTGAACAGCCCCAGCATTTT
TRBJ2-1 15 TRBD2 TRBV4-3 few CASSQDRGGYNEQFF TGCGCCAGCAGCCAAGATCGGGGGGGATACAATGAGCAGTTCTTC
TRBJ2-7 15 - TRBV5-1 - CASSSPGEAFYEQYF TGCGCCAGCAGCTCCCCCGGGGAGGCTTTCTACGAGCAGTACTTC
TRBJ1-1 15 TRBD1 TRBV9 - CASSPQTGIGAEAFF TGTGCCAGCAGCCCTCAGACAGGGATTGGCGCTGAAGCTTTCTTT
TRBJ2-3 11 - TRBV12-3/TRBV12-4 - CASTFGDTQYF TGTGCCAGCACCTTTGGGGATACGCAGTATTTT
TRBJ2-3 13 - TRBV7-7 - CASSLPRVDTQYF TGTGCCAGCAGCTTACCCAGGGTGGATACGCAGTATTTT
TRBJ2-3 14 - TRBV9 - CASSVGGEGDTQYF TGTGCCAGCAGCGTGGGTGGGGAAGGAGATACGCAGTATTTT
TRBJ1-6 16 TRBD1 TRBV5-5 - CASSIRQGGTDSPLHF TGTGCCAGCAGCATTAGACAGGGAGGGACGGATTCACCCCTCCACTTT
TRBJ1-1 15 - TRBV9 - CASSVEQGGRTEAFF TGTGCCAGCAGCGTAGAACAGGGAGGGCGCACTGAAGCTTTCTTT
TRBJ2-1 12 - TRBV20-1 - CSASFLWDEQFF -
TRBJ2-7 11 - TRBV20-1 - CSASAAHEQYF TGCAGTGCTTCCGCGGCCCACGAGCAGTACTTC
TRBJ2-2 10 - TRBV29-1 - CSVYTGELFF TGCAGCGTTTACACCGGGGAGCTGTTTTTT
TRBJ2-3 11 - TRBV11-1 - CASSYTDTQYF TGTGCCAGCAGCTACACAGATACGCAGTATTTT
TRBJ2-4 15 TRBD1 TRBV12-3/TRBV12-4 once CASSGTGTGRNIQYF TGTGCCAGCAGTGGAACCGGGACAGGGCGGAACATTCAGTACTTC
TRBJ2-3 15 TRBD1 TRBV6-5 - CASSPGGWGTDTQYF TGTGCCAGCAGCCCAGGGGGCTGGGGAACAGATACGCAGTATTTT
TRBJ2-7 15 - TRBV12-3/TRBV12-4 - CASRHPRSSSYEQYF TGTGCCAGCAGGCACCCGAGGAGTTCCTCCTACGAGCAGTACTTC
TRBJ1-1 13 TRBD1 TRBV6-1 - CASRDRSNTEAFF TGTGCCAGCAGGGACAGGTCGAACACTGAAGCTTTCTTT
TRBJ2-5 15 TRBD1 TRBV7-9 - CASSLSPGQQETQYF TGTGCCAGCAGCTTATCCCCGGGACAGCAAGAGACCCAGTACTTC
TRBJ1-2 11 - TRBV21-1 - CASVLFDGYTF TGTGCCAGCGTTCTTTTTGACGGCTACACCTTC
TRBJ1-2 14 - TRBV9 - CASSVDSGKQGYTF TGTGCCAGCAGCGTAGATTCCGGGAAGCAGGGCTACACCTTC
TRBJ2-5 13 TRBD2 TRBV12-3/TRBV12-4 - CASRASGGETQYF TGTGCCAGCAGAGCTAGCGGGGGAGAGACCCAGTACTTC
TRBJ1-1 13 - TRBV27 - CASSLTAYTEAFF TGTGCCAGCAGCCTTACAGCATACACTGAAGCTTTCTTT
TRBJ2-1 14 TRBD2 TRBV7-3 - CASSLSGGANEQFF TGTGCCAGCAGCTTAAGCGGGGGGGCCAATGAGCAGTTCTTC
TRBJ2-1 17 - TRBV29-1 - CSVEGVGTVSSYNEQFF TGCAGCGTTGAAGGGGTGGGGACCGTAAGCTCCTACAATGAGCAGTTCTTC